The sequence of this TCR beta chain was determined in a study of T cell clonotyping in hematopoietic cell transplantation. At the level of the study: Recipients' pretransplant samples followed cytoreduction. Regarding the study as a whole: Pathologically expanded recipient clonotypes increased progressively from day 30 to day 180 as diversity fell.

Time point specified: recipient sample about 28 days before transplant, after cytoreduction. Data came from immunoSEQ multiplex PCR; TCRdb stores just in-frame clones and leaves some out. This table holds 50,000 or so clones, 80% to 85% found once. Per the germline V gene, CDR1 is LGHNT and CDR2 is FRNRAP. The CDR3 is 14 amino acids. V lost 3 bases and J lost 6, with 15 bases in between. For this clone: Its antigen is undetermined.

The sequencing used peripheral blood mononuclear cells, collected before stem cell transplant. This chain joins TRBV12-5 and TRBJ2-7; D might be TRBD2 (7 bases). The source of this sequence is a man between 60 and 70 years old with myelodysplastic syndrome. Some clones in this sample may be carry-over from other donors' samples. The CDR3 loop is CASGFLAGAGEQYF. CDR3 nucleotide sequence: TGTGCTAGTGGTTTTCTTGCGGGGGCAGGCGAGCAGTACTTC.